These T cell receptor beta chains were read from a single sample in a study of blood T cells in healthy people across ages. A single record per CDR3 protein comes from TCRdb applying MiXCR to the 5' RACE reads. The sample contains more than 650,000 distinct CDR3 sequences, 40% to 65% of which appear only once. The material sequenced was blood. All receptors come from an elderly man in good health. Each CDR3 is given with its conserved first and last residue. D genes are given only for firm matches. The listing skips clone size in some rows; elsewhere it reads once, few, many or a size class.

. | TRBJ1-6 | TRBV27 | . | TGTGCCAGCACTCGGGGGGACGTATATAATTCACCCCTCCACTTT | CASTRGDVYNSPLHF
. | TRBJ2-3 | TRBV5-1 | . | TGCGCCAGCAGCCCGAACAGGGGCACAGATACGCAGTATTTT | CASSPNRGTDTQYF
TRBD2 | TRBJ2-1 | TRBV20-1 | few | TGCAGTGCTAGGCGGACTAGAAGCAATGAGCAGTTCTTC | CSARRTRSNEQFF
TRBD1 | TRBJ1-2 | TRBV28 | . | TGTGCCAGCAGCAGACAGGGCAGGGCGGCCTATGGCTACACCTTC | CASSRQGRAAYGYTF
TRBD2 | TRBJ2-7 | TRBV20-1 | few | TGCAGTGCTAGAGGGTCGACTAGCGGACCCTACGAGCAGTACTTC | CSARGSTSGPYEQYF
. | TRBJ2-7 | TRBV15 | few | TGTGCCACCAGTTTAACAGAATCCTACGAGCAGTACTTC | CATSLTESYEQYF
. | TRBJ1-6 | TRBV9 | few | TGTGCCAGCAGCGTAGAGGAAACTACACCCCTCCACTTT | CASSVEETTPLHF
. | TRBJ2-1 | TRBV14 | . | TGTGCCAGCAGCGGGAGCCTAGTCGATGAGCAGTTCTTC | CASSGSLVDEQFF
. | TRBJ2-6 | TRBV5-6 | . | TGTGCCAGCAGCTTGGGGATGTCGGACTACTCTGGGGCCAACGTCCTGACTTTC | CASSLGMSDYSGANVLTF
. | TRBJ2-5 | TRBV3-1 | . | TGTGCCAGCAGAGGACGTGGGGGAAAGACCCAGTACTTC | CASRGRGGKTQYF
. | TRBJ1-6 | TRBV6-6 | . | TGTGCCACCCTAGGGTCGAGCTCCTATAATTCACCCCTCCACTTT | CATLGSSSYNSPLHF
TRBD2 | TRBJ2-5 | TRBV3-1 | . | TGTGCCAGCAGCCAAGAAGGAGGTGTCAAGGAGCGGGAGTGGTTAGGTGAGCAGTACTTC | CASSQEGGVKEREWLGEQYF
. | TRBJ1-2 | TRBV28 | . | TGTGCCAGCAGTCCCCCGGGAATCTATGGCTACACCTTC | CASSPPGIYGYTF
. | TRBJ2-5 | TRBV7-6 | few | TGTGCCAGCAGCTTACTGGCGAGGGGTGAAGAGACCCAGTACTTC | CASSLLARGEETQYF
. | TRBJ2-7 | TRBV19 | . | TGTGCCAGCCAGCGGACTGGCGGGACTCAATACGAGCAGTACTTC | CASQRTGGTQYEQYF
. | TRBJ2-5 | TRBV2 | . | TGTGCCAGCAGAGTCCGGGTAGCAGGGATCCAAGAGACCCAGTACTTC | CASRVRVAGIQETQYF
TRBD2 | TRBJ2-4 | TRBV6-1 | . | TGTGCCAGCGGCGCTAGCGGAGCCAAAAACATTCAGTACTTC | CASGASGAKNIQYF
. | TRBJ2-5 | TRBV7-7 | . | TGTGCTAGCAGTTCCTGGGGGTCCAGGGCCAGGGAGACCCAGTACTTC | CASSSWGSRARETQYF
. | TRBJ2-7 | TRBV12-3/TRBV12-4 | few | TGTGCCAGCAGTCCCGCCCGCCCTTCCGAGCAGTACTTC | CASSPARPSEQYF
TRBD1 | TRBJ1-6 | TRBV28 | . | TGTGCCAGCACGGACAGGGCGGATTCACCCCTCCACTTT | CASTDRADSPLHF
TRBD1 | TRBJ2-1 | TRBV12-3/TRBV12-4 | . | TGTGCCAGCAGTTTATTAAGGGGGCTGGGGAATGAGCAGTTCTTC | CASSLLRGLGNEQFF
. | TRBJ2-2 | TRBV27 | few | TGTGCCAGCAGCCGAACTTTGAACACCGGGGAGCTGTTTTTT | CASSRTLNTGELFF
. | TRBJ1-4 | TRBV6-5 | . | TGTGCCAGCCGTCGGAATGAAAAACTGTTTTTT | CASRRNEKLFF
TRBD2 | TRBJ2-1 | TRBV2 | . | TGTGCCAGCAGGCAAAGACTAGCGGGAGACAATGAGCAGTTCTTC | CASRQRLAGDNEQFF
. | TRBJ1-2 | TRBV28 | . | TGTGCCAGCAGTGTAAAGTTTCCCTATGGCTCCACCTTC | CASSVKFPYGSTF
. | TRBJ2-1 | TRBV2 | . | TGTGCCAGCAGGGGGGATAGCTCCTACAATGAGCAGTTCTTC | CASRGDSSYNEQFF
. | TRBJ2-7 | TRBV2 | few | TGTGCCAGCAGTGAAGACGGGAGCTCCTACAATGAGCAGTACTTC | CASSEDGSSYNEQYF
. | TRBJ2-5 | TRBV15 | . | TGTGCCACCAGCAGACGGGTGAGCAATGAGCAGTACTTC | CATSRRVSNEQYF
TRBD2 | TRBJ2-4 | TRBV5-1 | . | TGCGCCAGCAGCTTGGGAGCGGGAGGTGCCAATGAGCAGTACTTC | CASSLGAGGANEQYF
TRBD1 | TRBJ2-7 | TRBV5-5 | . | TGTGCCAGCAGCTTGACAGGGGCAAACTACGAGCAGTACTTC | CASSLTGANYEQYF
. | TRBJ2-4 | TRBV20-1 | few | TGCAGTGCTAGAGAGACGGTGGGGAACATTCAGTACTTC | CSARETVGNIQYF
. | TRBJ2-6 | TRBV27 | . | TGTGCCAGCAGTCCCTCAGGCTGGGAGAGCTCTGGGGCCAACGTCCTGACTTTC | CASSPSGWESSGANVLTF
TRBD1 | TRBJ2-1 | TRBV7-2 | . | TGTGCCAGCAGCGCGGACAGGGGTAAATCGAATGAGCAGTTCTTC | CASSADRGKSNEQFF
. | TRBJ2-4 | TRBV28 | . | TGTGCCAGCAGGCCGAACCGGGACTCTGAGTACTTC | CASRPNRDSEYF
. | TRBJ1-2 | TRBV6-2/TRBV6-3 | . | TGTGCCAGCAGACCAACTGCCGACTATGGCTACACCTTC | CASRPTADYGYTF
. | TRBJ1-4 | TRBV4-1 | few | TGCGCCAGCAGCCAAGAGGCACAGTTACCTAATGAAAAACTGTTTTTT | CASSQEAQLPNEKLFF
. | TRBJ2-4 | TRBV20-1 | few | TGCAGTGCGGGGCTGTTAGCCAAAAACATTCAGTACTTC | CSAGLLAKNIQYF